Shown below are 24 T cell receptor beta chains from a single sample sequenced in a study of a mutant IDH1 vaccine in newly diagnosed glioma. These TCRs' antigens remain unknown. Time point meaning: week 47, end of study. In the vaccine, a single dose held 300 ug of the mutant IDH1 20-mer peptide, along with topical imiquimod. Assay used: immunoSEQ multiplex PCR; TCRdb lists only in-frame clones, some missing. The table records approximately 84,000 clones, approximately 78% of them present only once. Specimen: PBMCs, collected from a glioma patient whose treatment included an IDH1 peptide vaccine. These receptors came from a man aged 35-49 years with glioma.

The chain carries TRBV25-1 and TRBJ2-3, with D unclear. Germline CDR1 reads MGHDK; CDR2 reads SYGVNS. This CDR3 contains 15 residues. V gave up 4 bases and J gave up 0 bases, with 11 bases separating them. CDR3 amino acids: CASSGVELSTDTQYF. CDR3 sequence (DNA): TGTGCCAGCAGTGGAGTGGAATTGAGCACAGATACGCAGTATTTT.

The rearrangement links TRBV10-3 to TRBJ2-3; 8 nucleotides line up with TRBD2. The V gene's germline CDR1 is ENHRY and CDR2 SYGVKD. J was trimmed by 10 bases and V by 3 bases; bases with no gene match: 9. The CDR3 is 14 residues long. CDR3: CAISDLTGGESQYF. The CDR3 DNA follows: TGTGCCATCAGTGACCTCACGGGGGGGGAGTCGCAGTATTTT.

The chain has TRBV13 and TRBJ2-5, with D unclear. Trimming took off 2 bases at V and 4 bases at J, with 14 bases between the two ends. Germline assignment: CDR1 PRHDT and CDR2 FYEKMQ (reference sequence). This CDR3 contains 15 residues. CDR3 residues: CASSLNPFWGETQYF. CDR3 bases: TGTGCCAGCAGCTTAAATCCCTTTTGGGGAGAGACCCAGTACTTC.

The gene calls are TRBV6-6 and TRBJ2-7; D remains ambiguous. Germline-derived CDR1 and CDR2 are MNHNY and SVGAGI (reference sequence). There are 13 residues in the CDR3. V lost 10 bases and J lost 4, with 17 bases in between. CDR3 coding DNA: TGTGCCATCGGGTCAGACGGTAATTACGAGCAGTACTTC. Protein sequence: CAIGSDGNYEQYF.

The chain is built from TRBV7-9 and TRBJ2-1; TRBD2 agrees at 8 bases. Germline V gene sequence: CDR1 SEHNR, CDR2 FQNEAQ (reference sequence). CDR3 size: 16 residues. Trimming cost V 2 bases and J 4 bases; bases outside gene matches: 7. The CDR3 is CASSLLLAGIYNEQFF. CDR3 nucleotide sequence: TGTGCCAGCAGCTTACTGCTAGCGGGTATATACAATGAGCAGTTCTTC.

The genes are TRBV5-4 and TRBJ2-5; D might be TRBD1 (5 bases). V shed 4 bases and J shed 9 bases, with 13 bases lying between them. Per the germline V gene, CDR1 is SGHNT and CDR2 is YYREEE (reference sequence). CDR3 size: 12 residues. The CDR3 sequence: CASSPAQGAQYF. For the CDR3, the DNA is TGTGCCAGCAGCCCCGCCCAAGGGGCCCAGTACTTC.

The rearrangement uses TRBV7-9 and TRBJ2-3; unclear D gene. The germline V and J ends were trimmed by 3 bases and 2 bases, with 9 bases remaining between them. Germline V CDR1 and CDR2: SEHNR, FQNEAQ (reference sequence). The CDR3 spans 14 residues. In DNA, the CDR3 is TGTGCCAGCAGCTTTGGGCAGAACACAGATACGCAGTATTTT. Its translation is CASSFGQNTDTQYF.

V is TRBV7-2 and J is TRBJ2-7, with a weak D call TRBD2 (8 bases). V lost 5 bases and J lost 0, with 14 bases in between. The V gene's germline CDR1 is SGHTA and CDR2 FQGNSA. There are 15 residues in the CDR3. The CDR3 coding sequence is TGTGCCAGCAGCATTAGCGGGACAGCCTCCTACGAGCAGTACTTC. Amino acids: CASSISGTASYEQYF.

V and J are TRBV6-5 and TRBJ2-3, with 10 bases fitting TRBD1. The CDR3 has 16 residues. The germline V gene has CDR1 MNHEY and CDR2 SVGAGI. V was pared by 2 bases and J by 6 bases, with 8 bases of the junction left unmatched. The CDR3 sequence: CASSYHGTGVTDTQYF. In DNA form, the CDR3 reads TGTGCCAGCAGTTACCACGGGACAGGGGTAACGGATACGCAGTATTTT.

In its sample, this clone was seen a few times. This chain connects TRBV23-1 to TRBJ2-5, with 10 nucleotides matching TRBD2. TRBV23-1 is placed among ORFs of uncertain function. The CDR3 is 16 residues long. V lost 2 bases to trimming and J lost 1 base; unmatched junction nucleotides: 4. The DNA for the CDR3 is TGCGCCAGCAGTCAACATGGACTAGCGGTCCAAGAGACCCAGTACTTC. Translating gives CASSQHGLAVQETQYF.

The rearrangement joins TRBV7-9 to TRBJ2-2, with 7 bases identical to TRBD2. The CDR3 extends over 17 amino acids. V lost 2 bases and J lost 4; bases outside the gene matches: 10. In germline, CDR1 is SEHNR, CDR2 FQNEAQ (reference sequence). The CDR3 DNA reads TGTGCCAGCAGCTTACGGACTAGGGTAGCGGTCACCGGGGAGCTGTTTTTT. This encodes CASSLRTRVAVTGELFF.

The chain has TRBV5-1 and TRBJ1-2; TRBD1 aligns across 9 bases. From germline, CDR1 is SGHRS and CDR2 YFSETQ. After removal of 4 bases from V and 4 bases from J, the junction contained 8 bases not matched to a gene. The length of the CDR3 is 15 residues. CDR3 DNA sequence: TGCGCCAGCAGCGAGCCGGGACAGGGAATCTATGGCTACACCTTC. Protein product: CASSEPGQGIYGYTF.

The gene calls are TRBV25-1 and TRBJ1-3; D remains unclear. Looked up from germline, CDR1 is MGHDK and CDR2 is SYGVNS. The CDR3 loop spans 11 amino acids. The ends were cut back, 8 bases at V and 0 bases at J, with 2 bases in the middle. The CDR3 DNA reads as TGTGCCAGCGGCTCTGGAAACACCATATATTTT. Amino acid sequence: CASGSGNTIYF.

The rearrangement joins TRBV4-1 to TRBJ1-4; a possible D gene is TRBD1 (5 bases). This CDR3 is 12 amino acids long. Trimming took 3 bases from V and 9 from J, leaving 8 bases between them. Germline V gene sequence: CDR1 MGHRA, CDR2 YSYEKL. As DNA, the CDR3 is TGCGCCAGCAGCCAGAAGGGGCAAAAACTGTTTTTT. Its protein product is CASSQKGQKLFF.

This clone was observed a handful of times. This chain joins TRBV5-4 and TRBJ2-2, with D possibly being TRBD2 (5 bases). The CDR3 is 16 amino acids. V dropped 0 bases and J dropped 5 bases, with 14 bases sitting between them. The germline gives CDR1 SGHNT, CDR2 YYREEE (reference sequence). In DNA form, the CDR3 reads TGTGCCAGCAGCTTGGATTCTGGGAGAGGTACCGGGGAGCTGTTTTTT. Translated, it gives CASSLDSGRGTGELFF.

The chain has TRBV27 and TRBJ1-6; maybe TRBD1 (5 bases). The ends were cut back, 3 bases at V and 9 bases at J, with 12 bases in the middle. Germline lookup yields CDR1 MNHEY and CDR2 SMNVEV (reference sequence). The CDR3 length is 14 residues. The chain's CDR3 is CASSLGGRISPLHF. As DNA, the CDR3 is TGTGCCAGCAGTTTGGGGGGTAGGATTTCACCCCTCCACTTT.

The rearrangement links TRBV7-3 to TRBJ2-2; D possibly corresponds to TRBD2 (6 bases). Germline V lookup: CDR1 SGHTA, CDR2 FQGTGA. V was pared by 5 bases and J by 5 bases, with 15 bases between. This CDR3 contains 15 residues. CDR3 nucleotide sequence: TGTGCCAGCAGCCTCCGGGGGAGCGGGACCGGGGAGCTGTTTTTT. This sequence encodes CASSLRGSGTGELFF.

V usage is TRBV30 and J usage is TRBJ1-6; D unresolved. With 0 bases removed from V and 4 bases from J, the gap between germline ends came to 4 bases. CDR1 GTSNPN and CDR2 SVGIG come from the germline V gene (reference sequence). There are 13 residues in the CDR3. The CDR3 loop reads CAWSVQYNSPLHF. The CDR3 region has the DNA TGTGCCTGGAGTGTACAGTATAATTCACCCCTCCACTTT. The entire variable domain, with the rest obtained from reference TRBV30 and TRBJ1-6, is as follows: SQTIHQWPATLVQPVGSPLSLECTVEGTSNPNLYWYRQAAGRGLQLLFYSVGIGQISSEVPQNLSASRPQDRQFILSSKKLLLSDSGFYLCAWSVQYNSPLHFGNGTRLTVT.

This chain uses TRBV13 with TRBJ2-3, with no clear D. V lost 2 bases and J lost 0, with 6 bases in between. This CDR3 is 14 amino acids long. Germline-derived CDR1 and CDR2 are PRHDT and FYEKMQ (reference sequence). CDR3 sequence reads: CASSLKQSTDTQYF. CDR3 nucleotides: TGTGCCAGCAGCTTAAAACAAAGCACAGATACGCAGTATTTT.

The genes are TRBV5-4 and TRBJ1-1, with 8 bases identical to TRBD1. Per germline, CDR1 SGHNT and CDR2 YYREEE (reference sequence). The CDR3 loop spans 13 amino acids. Trimming at V came to 0 bases and at J to 8 bases, leaving 3 bases not matched to a gene. The CDR3 here is CASSLDRGVEAFF. The DNA of the CDR3 is TGTGCCAGCAGCTTGGACAGGGGGGTAGAAGCTTTCTTT. Combining the CDR3 with reference TRBV5-4 and TRBJ1-1 gives the whole variable domain ETGVTQSPTHLIKTRGQQVTLRCSSQSGHNTVSWYQQALGQGPQFIFQYYREEENGRGNFPPRFSGLQFPNYSSELNVNALELDDSALYLCASSLDRGVEAFFGQGTRLTVV.

The chain couples TRBV6-1 to TRBJ2-3; unclear D gene. The CDR3 runs to 12 residues. The V gene lost 6 bases and the J gene lost 2 bases, with 6 bases spanning the gap. Germline lookup yields CDR1 MNHNS and CDR2 SASEGT. CDR3 in amino acids: CASSHLTDTQYF. CDR3 sequence (DNA): TGTGCCAGCAGCCACCTCACAGATACGCAGTATTTT.

This clone was seen just once. The junction does not match germline at one end; this may be a read error. The J gene is TRBJ2-4, the V gene TRBV7-7; D perhaps matches TRBD2 (6 bases). CDR3 size: 14 residues. CDR1 and CDR2 from the germline V gene are SSHAT and FNYEAQ (reference sequence). Here the CDR3 DNA reads TGTGCTAGCAGCCCTGGGACTGCCAAAAACATTCAGTACTTC. This sequence encodes CASSPGTAKNIQYF.

Comment on this clone: One junction end disagrees with the germline gene, perhaps due to a read error. The V gene is TRBV6-6, the J gene TRBJ1-1, with no clear D. CDR1 and CDR2 from the germline V gene are MNHNY and SVGAGI (reference sequence). The CDR3 runs 13 residues. Here the CDR3 reads CASSPPGNPEAFF. The CDR3 DNA follows: TGTGCCAGCAGCCCTCCGGGGAACCCTGAAGCTTTCTTT.

The rearrangement uses TRBV4-3 and TRBJ2-7; TRBD2 might be the D (5 bases). The CDR3 has 14 residues. The germline V and J ends were trimmed by 1 base and 2 bases, with 9 bases remaining between them. From germline, CDR1 is LGHNA and CDR2 YSLEER. The CDR3, as DNA: TGCGCCAGCAGCCAAGCGCCGGGGACCTACGAGCAGTACTTC. It specifies CASSQAPGTYEQYF.